This is a list of T cell receptor beta chains from one sample in a study of tumor-infiltrating lymphocytes in primary liver carcinoma. TCRdb ran MiXCR on the multiplex PCR reads and lists one entry per CDR3 protein. The sample includes a few hundred thousand distinct CDR3 sequences, about three fifths of them seen just once. Sequenced material: peripheral blood. The source is a woman in her 30s with primary liver carcinoma and hepatitis B virus infection. Both conserved end residues are part of each CDR3. The D gene is left open where the match is weak. A clone size is listed for some rows: how often the clone was seen (once, few, many), or a class if it is expanded.

cdr3_length	v_call	j_call	d_call	clone_size	cdr3_aa	cdr3_nt
14	TRBV6-6	TRBJ2-7	.	.	CASSSEQGVYEQYF	TGTGCCAGCAGCTCAGAGCAGGGAGTCTACGAGCAGTACTTC
16	TRBV29-1	TRBJ2-3	.	many	CSVENGSIIHTDTQYF	TGCAGCGTTGAAAATGGTAGTATCATCCACACAGATACGCAGTATTTT
15	TRBV5-4	TRBJ2-7	.	.	CASSLPGYPPYDQYF	TGTGCCAGCAGCCTCCCGGGTTACCCGCCCTACGATCAGTACTTC
14	TRBV6-5	TRBJ1-3	.	many	CASSYKAGQDTIYF	TGTGCCAGCAGTTACAAGGCAGGGCAAGACACCATATATTTT
18	TRBV10-1	TRBJ2-1	TRBD2	.	CASSESPYGLACYNEQFF	TGCGCCAGCAGTGAGTCTCCGTATGGACTAGCGTGTTACAATGAGCAGTTCTTC
13	TRBV5-1	TRBJ2-7	.	.	CASSLVQNYEQYF	TGCGCCAGCAGCTTGGTACAGAATTACGAGCAGTACTTC
15	TRBV12-5	TRBJ2-1	.	.	CTSGLPRSEYNEQFF	TGTACTAGTGGTCTACCCCGGAGTGAATACAATGAGCAGTTCTTC
11	TRBV12-3/TRBV12-4	TRBJ2-5	.	many	CASSAAETQYF	TGTGCCAGCAGTGCAGCGGAGACCCAGTACTTC
13	TRBV11-2	TRBJ2-3	.	once	CASSIWSTDTRYF	TGTGCCAGCAGCATATGGAGCACAGATACGCGGTATTTT
12	TRBV7-8	TRBJ2-1	.	.	CASSLRGHEQFF	TGTGCCAGCAGCTTAAGGGGCCATGAGCAGTTCTTC
15	TRBV4-2	TRBJ2-1	.	.	CANSQDTAGRGEQFF	TGTGCCAACAGCCAAGATACTGCGGGACGGGGTGAGCAGTTCTTC
12	TRBV11-2	TRBJ2-1	.	.	CASSFREHEQFF	TGTGCCAGCAGCTTTAGGGAACATGAACAGTTCTTC
14	TRBV11-2	TRBJ1-1	.	many	CASSSPLMNTEAFF	TGTGCCAGCAGCTCCCCCCTGATGAACACTGAAGCTTTCTTT
15	TRBV11-2	TRBJ1-6	.	many	CASSSLGQFNSPLHF	TGTGCCAGCAGCTCCCTCGGACAGTTTAATTCACCCCTCCACTTT
17	TRBV11-2	TRBJ1-5	.	.	CAGSSDFVGRPREPQHF	TGTGCCGGCAGCTCAGATTTCGTGGGCCGACCCAGGGAGCCCCAGCATTTT
14	TRBV6-2/TRBV6-3	TRBJ2-3	.	.	CASSYLGLTDTQYF	TGTGCCAGCAGTTATCTGGGGTTGACAGATACGCAGTATTTT
13	TRBV28	TRBJ1-5	.	.	CANSLTQRQPQHF	TGTGCCAACAGTTTGACCCAGCGGCAGCCCCAGCATTTT
16	TRBV4-3	TRBJ2-1	TRBD2	.	CASSPIAGNAYNEQSF	TGCGCCAGCAGCCCTATAGCGGGAAACGCCTACAATGAGCAGTCATTC
17	TRBV5-1	TRBJ1-3	TRBD1	.	CASSLGQGGLSGNTIYF	TGCGCCAGCAGCTTGGGACAGGGAGGACTATCAGGAAACACCATATATTTT
12	TRBV11-2	TRBJ1-3	.	many	CASSLSGNTIYF	TGTGCCAGCAGCTTATCCGGAAACACCATATATTTT
16	TRBV28	TRBJ2-7	TRBD1	.	CASSTYPGQGVHERYF	TGTGCCAGCAGTACATACCCGGGACAGGGAGTCCACGAGCGGTACTTC
14	TRBV6-1	TRBJ1-1	.	many	CASKGPGDVAEAFF	TGTGCCAGCAAAGGCCCGGGCGACGTAGCTGAAGCTTTCTTT
12	TRBV29-1	TRBJ2-7	.	many	CSVERGNYEQYF	TGCAGCGTTGAGCGAGGTAACTACGAGCAGTACTTC
13	TRBV7-9	TRBJ1-5	.	.	CASSLNANQPQHF	TGTGCCAGCAGCTTGAACGCCAATCAGCCCCAGCATTTT
12	TRBV29-1	TRBJ1-1	.	many	CSVAEAATEAFF	TGCAGCGTTGCGGAGGCAGCCACTGAAGCTTTCTTT
14	TRBV11-2	TRBJ2-7	TRBD2	many	CASSPTSYSYEQYF	TGTGCCAGCAGCCCGACTAGCTACTCCTACGAGCAGTACTTC
14	TRBV5-4	TRBJ2-7	TRBD1	.	CASSLGQEPYEQYF	TGTGCCAGCAGCCTGGGACAGGAGCCCTACGAGCAGTACTTC
14	TRBV11-1	TRBJ2-1	TRBD1	.	CASSLDRGRETQFF	TGTGCCAGCAGCTTGGACAGGGGGAGAGAGACCCAGTTCTTC
15	TRBV12-3/TRBV12-4	TRBJ2-7	.	.	CASSLRGQRTYEQCF	TGTGCCAGCAGTTTACGGGGGCAGAGGACCTACGAGCAGTGCTTC
15	TRBV12-3/TRBV12-4	TRBJ1-5	.	.	CASSFRGQENQPQHF	TGTGCCAGCAGTTTCCGAGGGCAGGAAAATCAGCCCCAGCATTTT
12	TRBV7-9	TRBJ2-7	.	.	CASDGERDEQYF	TGTGCCAGCGATGGTGAGAGGGACGAGCAGTATTTC
15	TRBV4-3	TRBJ1-3	.	.	CTSSQDLPSGNTIYF	TGCACCAGCAGCCAAGACCTCCCCTCTGGAAACACCATATATTTT
15	TRBV11-2	TRBJ2-2	TRBD2	.	CASSFGLACTGELFF	TGTGCCAGCAGCTTTGGACTAGCATGTACCGGGGAGCTGTTTTTT
15	TRBV12-3/TRBV12-4	TRBJ1-1	TRBD1	.	CASSLTGGRDTETFF	TGTGCCAGCAGTCTGACAGGGGGCCGGGACACTGAAACTTTCTTT
15	TRBV7-9	TRBJ1-4	.	.	CASSPNPGSNEKLFF	TGTGCCAGCAGCCCCAATCCGGGGTCTAATGAAAAACTGTTTTTT
14	TRBV6-6	TRBJ1-1	.	many	CASSYSGVKTEAFF	TGTGCCAGCAGTTACTCGGGGGTGAAGACTGAAGCTTTCTTT
15	TRBV11-2	TRBJ2-7	.	.	CASSLGPNGGYEQYF	TGTGCCAGCAGCTTAGGCCCCAACGGGGGCTACGAGCAGTACTTC
15	TRBV12-3/TRBV12-4	TRBJ1-2	.	.	CASSPPGGLSTGYTF	TGTGCCAGCAGTCCCCCCGGGGGACTATCAACTGGCTACACCTTC
16	TRBV11-2	TRBJ2-1	.	.	CASSWAPSISYNERFF	TGTGCCAGCAGCTGGGCTCCTTCTATCTCCTACAATGAGCGGTTCTTC
14	TRBV29-1	TRBJ2-1	TRBD2	many	CSVGGLAGVNEQFF	TGCAGCGTTGGGGGACTAGCGGGAGTCAATGAGCAGTTCTTC
13	TRBV4-1	TRBJ1-5	.	.	CASNQDFNQPQHF	TGCGCCAGCAACCAAGATTTCAATCAGCCCCAGCATTTT
15	TRBV12-3/TRBV12-4	TRBJ2-7	.	many	CASSPGPTFFYEQYF	TGTGCCAGCAGTCCGGGCCCTACTTTCTTCTACGAGCAGTACTTC
16	TRBV5-6	TRBJ2-6	TRBD1	.	CASSLFGTGEANVLTF	TGTGCCAGCAGCCTCTTCGGGACAGGGGAGGCCAACGTCCTGACTTTC